This entry concerns a single T cell receptor (beta chain). The sample originates from a study of blood T cell repertoires in COVID-19. Study as a whole: Samples taken during acute and convalescent COVID-19 were collected in the United States, Italy and Spain. PBMCs, B-cell-depleted T cells, or T cells were the source of the cDNA or gDNA that made up the material.

Authors' data handling: Scientists estimated how many nucleated cells there were by amplifying reference gene primers. The method was immunoSEQ multiplex PCR; TCRdb's version includes in-frame clones alone and lacks a portion of them. The V and J calls and the clone size are those of that table, but D and trimming were determined from the DNA. Among 250,000 to 300,000 clones listed, approximately 86% were seen once. This CDR3 comprises 15 residues. V shed 2 bases and J 2 bases; nucleotides not matched to a gene: 2. Germline CDR1 MNHEY, CDR2 SVGAGI. This chain joins TRBV6-5 and TRBJ1-3, with TRBD1 matching over 8 bases. Sample: peripheral blood. This TCR came from a woman aged 45-60 years who had recovered from COVID-19. This CDR3 reads CASSYGQGAGNTIYF. The CDR3 bases are TGTGCCAGCAGTTACGGACAGGGAGCTGGAAACACCATATATTTT.